The TCR beta chain described here comes from a study of T cell responses to AZD1222 COVID-19 vaccine. Assay: immunoSEQ multiplex PCR; the TCRdb copy retains only in-frame clones and omits some. Of roughly 43,000 clones detected, around three quarters appear once; the ten largest clones hold roughly 21%. Trimming took 1 base from V and 2 from J; bases not matched to a gene: 7. From germline, CDR1 is KGHSH and CDR2 LQKENI. The CDR3 totals 17 residues. The sequencing used peripheral blood, collected 28 days after the second dose of the MenACWY control vaccine. The V and J genes are TRBV18 and TRBJ2-1, with 8 positions matching TRBD1. The receptor's source is an adult who received the MenACWY meningococcal vaccine as a control. Here the CDR3 reads CASSPLLAGGAYNEQFF. The CDR3, as DNA: TGTGCCAGCTCACCACTCCTCGCAGGGGGCGCCTACAATGAGCAGTTCTTC.